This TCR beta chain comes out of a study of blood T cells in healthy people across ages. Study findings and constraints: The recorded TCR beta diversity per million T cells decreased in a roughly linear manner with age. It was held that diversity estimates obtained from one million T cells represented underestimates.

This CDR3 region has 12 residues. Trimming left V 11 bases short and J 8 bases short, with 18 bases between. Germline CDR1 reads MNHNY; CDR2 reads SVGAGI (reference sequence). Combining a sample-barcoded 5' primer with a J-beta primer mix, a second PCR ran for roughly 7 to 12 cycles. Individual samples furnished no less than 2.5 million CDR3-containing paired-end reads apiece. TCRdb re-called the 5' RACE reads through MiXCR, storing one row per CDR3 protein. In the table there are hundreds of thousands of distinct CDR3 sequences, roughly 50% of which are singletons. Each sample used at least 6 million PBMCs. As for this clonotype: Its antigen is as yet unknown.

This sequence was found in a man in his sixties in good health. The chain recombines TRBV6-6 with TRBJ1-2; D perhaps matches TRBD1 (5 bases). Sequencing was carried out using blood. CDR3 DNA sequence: TGTGCCGGGACTTCAGGATGGGAGGGCTACACCTTC. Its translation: CAGTSGWEGYTF.